The 14 T cell receptor beta chains in this list originate from one sample, sequenced in a study of Ad26.COV2.S vaccination and SARS-CoV-2 variants. Described treatment: 15 to 20 received Ad26.COV2.S at low or high dose, single or two shots; 5 received placebo; per-sample allocation not given. It was on day 63 after the first vaccine or placebo injection that samples were taken. Produced via immunoSEQ multiplex PCR; TCRdb's table is partial and in-frame only. The data show roughly 380,000 clones, approximately 87% seen once. The sequencing here drew on peripheral blood, taken in a trial of Ad26.COV2.S vaccine versus placebo. These receptors came from a person between 18 and 60 years old who received the Ad26.COV2.S COVID-19 vaccine or a placebo.

The chain employs TRBV28 and TRBJ1-4; TRBD1 is a possible D gene (5 bases). Germline lookup yields CDR1 MDHEN and CDR2 SYDVKM. V was trimmed by 6 bases and J by 10 bases, leaving 24 bases between them. This CDR3 has 16 residues. In DNA form, the CDR3 reads TGTGCCAGCAGCCTCCCGTCTGGCGACAGAAGAACAAAACTGTTTTTT. This sequence encodes CASSLPSGDRRTKLFF.

This chain connects TRBV2 to TRBJ2-3; possible D gene TRBD2, 5 bases. With 3 bases removed from V and 0 bases from J, the gap between germline ends came to 7 bases. The germline CDR1 and CDR2 sequences are SNHLY and FYNNEI. CDR3 length equals 14 residues. This CDR3 is CASSERVSTDTQYF. CDR3 DNA sequence: TGTGCCAGCAGTGAGAGGGTTAGCACAGATACGCAGTATTTT.

The rearrangement joins TRBV7-3 to TRBJ1-1; possibly TRBD1 for D (5 bases). The length of the CDR3 is 15 residues. V gave up 0 bases and J gave up 8 bases, with 16 bases separating them. Germline V gene sequence: CDR1 SGHTA, CDR2 FQGTGA. The CDR3 bases are TGTGCCAGCAGCTTAACGGGGGAGCCGACGGCCGAAGCTTTCTTT. It specifies CASSLTGEPTAEAFF.

The chain has TRBV27 and TRBJ1-5, with a tentative D call TRBD1 (5 bases). Trimming took off 4 bases at V and 2 bases at J, with 15 bases between the two ends. This CDR3 comprises 16 residues. The V gene's germline CDR1 is MNHEY and CDR2 SMNVEV (reference sequence). CDR3 loop: CASSYRGRGGNQPQHF. Written as DNA, the CDR3 is TGTGCCAGCAGTTACCGGGGGAGGGGTGGCAATCAGCCCCAGCATTTT.

CDR3 sequence (DNA): TGCGCCAGCTCTGCGGCGGGGGGCACCGGGGAGCTGTTTTTT. Its protein is CASSAAGGTGELFF. The V and J genes are TRBV4-1 and TRBJ2-2, with 8 bases lining up with TRBD2. Germline CDR1 is MGHRA and CDR2 is YSYEKL. V shed 8 bases and J 4 bases; nucleotides not matched to a gene: 6. CDR3 length equals 14 residues.

V is TRBV9 and J is TRBJ1-2; 9 bases are shared with TRBD1. The CDR3 is 12 residues long. V shed 4 bases, J shed 7 bases, and the junction held 2 bases outside the gene matches. Germline V gene data show CDR1 as SGDLS and CDR2 as YYNGEE. CDR3 DNA: TGTGCCAGCAGCATACAGGGGGCTGGCTACACCTTC. This gives the protein CASSIQGAGYTF.

The gene calls are TRBV5-4 and TRBJ2-3; no firm D call. CDR1 is SGHNT, CDR2 YYREEE, per germline (reference sequence). The CDR3 is 13 amino acids. The V and J ends lost 7 bases and 8 bases respectively, with 17 bases between them. The CDR3 spells CASHQTALGTQYF. CDR3 sequence (DNA): TGTGCCAGCCACCAGACGGCGCTGGGTACGCAGTATTTT.

The chain carries TRBV3-1 (or the pseudogene TRBV3-2) and TRBJ2-5; D unresolved. The ends were cut back, 4 bases at V and 4 bases at J, with 10 bases in the middle. CDR1 is LGHDT, CDR2 YNNKEL, per germline (reference sequence). The CDR3 is 13 amino acids. The DNA for the CDR3 is TGTGCCAGCAGCCGTGAGGTTCGAGAGACCCAGTACTTC. It encodes CASSREVRETQYF.

This clone was seen once. The chain links TRBV5-5 to TRBJ1-3; D gene uncertain. CDR1 SGHKS and CDR2 YYEKEE come from the germline V gene (reference sequence). This CDR3 comprises 14 residues. V shed 4 bases and J shed 4 bases, with 12 bases lying between them. In nucleotides, the CDR3 is TGTGCCAGCAGCGCCCTCGGAGGAGGAAACACCATATATTTT. It yields the protein CASSALGGGNTIYF.

The chain carries TRBV7-9 and TRBJ1-1, with TRBD1 matching over 7 bases. The CDR3 is 13 residues long. Unmatched junction bases numbered 0, after V lost 5 bases and J lost 0 bases. CDR1 is SEHNR, CDR2 FQNEAQ, per germline (reference sequence). CDR3 DNA: TGTGCCAGCAGCGACAGGGTGAACACTGAAGCTTTCTTT. Translated: CASSDRVNTEAFF.

The chain has TRBV3-1 (or the pseudogene TRBV3-2) and TRBJ2-5; D is tentatively TRBD1 or TRBD2 (5 bases each). Germline values: CDR1 LGHDT, CDR2 YNNKEL (reference sequence). The CDR3 runs to 15 residues. Trimming left V 4 bases short and J 1 base short, with 13 bases between. The chain's CDR3 is CASSLGEILQETQYF. CDR3 nucleotides: TGTGCCAGCAGCCTAGGGGAGATCCTCCAAGAGACCCAGTACTTC.

The chain combines TRBV24-1 with TRBJ2-1; 12 bases fit TRBD2. The V gene end was trimmed by 7 bases and the J gene end by 2 bases; junction bases not matched to a gene: 5. In germline, CDR1 is KGHDR, CDR2 SFDVKD. The length of the CDR3 is 16 residues. The CDR3 nucleotides read TGTGCCACCAGGGGAGGACTAGCGGGGCCCTACAATGAGCAGTTCTTC. Protein sequence: CATRGGLAGPYNEQFF.

This chain's CDR3 is CASSIAGTGYNEQFF. In nucleotides, the CDR3 is TGTGCCAGTAGTATAGCGGGGACAGGCTACAATGAGCAGTTCTTC. V usage is TRBV19 and J usage is TRBJ2-1; TRBD1 matches 8 bases. The CDR3 runs 15 residues. Germline CDR1 and CDR2: LNHDA and SQIVND (reference sequence). The junction had 2 bases not matched to a gene; V was cut back by 1 base and J by 3 bases. The variable domain in full, with the rest retrieved from reference TRBV19 and TRBJ2-1, is DGGITQSPKYLFRKEGQNVTLSCEQNLNHDAMYWYRQDPGQGLRLIYYSQIVNDFQKGDIAEGYSVSREKKESFPLTVTSAQKNPTAFYLCASSIAGTGYNEQFFGPGTRLTVL.

J is TRBJ1-3 and V is TRBV19; D possibly corresponds to TRBD1 (5 bases). Germline lookup yields CDR1 LNHDA and CDR2 SQIVND (reference sequence). This CDR3 is built from 19 residues. Trimming removed 5 bases from V and 1 base from J, with 24 bases in between. The CDR3 loop is CASSWGRLDGYSSGNTIYF. The CDR3 nucleotides are TGTGCCAGTAGTTGGGGACGTCTGGACGGATACTCTTCTGGAAACACCATATATTTT. The full variable domain, with the rest looked up from reference TRBV19 and TRBJ1-3, is DGGITQSPKYLFRKEGQNVTLSCEQNLNHDAMYWYRQDPGQGLRLIYYSQIVNDFQKGDIAEGYSVSREKKESFPLTVTSAQKNPTAFYLCASSWGRLDGYSSGNTIYFGEGSWLTVV.